These 5 T cell receptor beta chains originate from one sample sequenced in a study of blood T cell repertoires in COVID-19. Sequencing used immunoSEQ multiplex PCR; TCRdb keeps in-frame clones, though not all of them. This sample carries about 160,000 clones, roughly 90% of them seen once, and the ten largest clones take about 6.6%. The specimen sequenced was PBMCs or T cells enriched from blood (not recorded which). Every receptor here comes from a woman in her fifties or sixties who had recovered from COVID-19.

V is TRBV15 and J is TRBJ1-2, with D possibly being TRBD1 (6 bases). This CDR3 spans 13 amino acids. The V gene lost 8 bases and the J gene lost 0 bases, with 10 bases spanning the gap. Per germline, CDR1 LNHNV and CDR2 YYDKDF (reference sequence). CDR3 sequence reads: CATGNRANYGYTF. For the CDR3, the DNA is TGTGCCACCGGTAACAGGGCTAACTATGGCTACACCTTC.

The rearrangement joins TRBV4-3 to TRBJ2-6; 7 bases map to TRBD1. V was pared by 5 bases and J by 4 bases, with 5 bases of the junction left unmatched. Germline loops: CDR1 LGHNA, CDR2 YSLEER. This CDR3 comprises 15 residues. The CDR3 loop reads CASSTGQFGANVLTF. In DNA form, the CDR3 reads TGCGCCAGCAGCACGGGACAGTTCGGGGCCAACGTCCTGACTTTC.

V and J are TRBV25-1 and TRBJ1-5; D is unresolved. V dropped 5 bases and J dropped 4 bases, with 6 bases sitting between them. Looked up from germline, CDR1 is MGHDK and CDR2 is SYGVNS. The CDR3 is 12 amino acids. CDR3 amino acids: CASSSGNQPQHF. The CDR3 nucleotides read TGTGCCAGCAGTTCCGGGAATCAGCCCCAGCATTTT.

V is TRBV4-1 and J is TRBJ1-2; TRBD1 might be the D (5 bases). Per germline, CDR1 MGHRA and CDR2 YSYEKL. The CDR3 totals 17 residues. V was pared by 1 base and J by 3 bases, with 18 bases between. This CDR3 is CASSQGSRDSWDYGYTF. The CDR3 bases are TGCGCCAGCAGCCAAGGGTCACGGGACTCGTGGGACTATGGCTACACCTTC.

This rearrangement joins TRBV27 to TRBJ1-2; tentative D call: TRBD1 (5 bases). V dropped 6 bases and J dropped 6 bases, with 8 bases sitting between them. This CDR3 has 11 amino acids. Germline V CDR1 and CDR2: MNHEY, SMNVEV (reference sequence). The CDR3 nucleotides read TGTGCCAGCAGGGGACTCCATGGCTACACCTTC. This encodes CASRGLHGYTF.